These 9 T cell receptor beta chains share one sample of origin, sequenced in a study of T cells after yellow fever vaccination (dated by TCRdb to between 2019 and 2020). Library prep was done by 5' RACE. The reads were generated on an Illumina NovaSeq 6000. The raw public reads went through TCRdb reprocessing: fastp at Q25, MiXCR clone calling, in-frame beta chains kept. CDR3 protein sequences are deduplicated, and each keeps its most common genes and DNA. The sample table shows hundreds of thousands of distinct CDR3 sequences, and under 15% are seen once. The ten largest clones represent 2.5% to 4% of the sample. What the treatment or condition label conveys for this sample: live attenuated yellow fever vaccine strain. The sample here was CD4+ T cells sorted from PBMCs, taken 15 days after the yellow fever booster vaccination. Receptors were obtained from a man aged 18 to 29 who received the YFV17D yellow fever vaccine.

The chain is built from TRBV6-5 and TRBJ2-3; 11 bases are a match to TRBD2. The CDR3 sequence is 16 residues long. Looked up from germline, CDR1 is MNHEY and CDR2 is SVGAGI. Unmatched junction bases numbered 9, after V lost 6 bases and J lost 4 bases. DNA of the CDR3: TGTGCCAGCAGCCGGACCCTAGCGGGGGGCGCAGATACGCAGTATTTT. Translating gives CASSRTLAGGADTQYF.

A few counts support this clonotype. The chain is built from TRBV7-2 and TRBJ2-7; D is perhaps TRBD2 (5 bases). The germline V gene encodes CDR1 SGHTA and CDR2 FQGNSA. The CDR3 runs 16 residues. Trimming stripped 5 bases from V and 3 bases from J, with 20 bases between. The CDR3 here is CASSEGGRLIFYEQYF. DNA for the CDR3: TGTGCCAGCAGCGAGGGTGGACGGCTGATCTTCTACGAGCAGTACTTC. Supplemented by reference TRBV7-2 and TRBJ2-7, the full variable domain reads GAGVSQSPSNKVTEKGKDVELRCDPISGHTALYWYRQSLGQGLEFLIYFQGNSAPDKSGLPSDRFSAERTGGSVSTLTIQRTQQEDSAVYLCASSEGGRLIFYEQYFGPGTRLTVT.

The CDR3: CASSPRTSGGEQYV. The DNA for the CDR3 is TGTGCCAGCAGTCCTCGGACTAGCGGGGGCGAGCAGTACGTC. This sequence joins TRBV27 and TRBJ2-7; TRBD2 matches 13 bases. The CDR3 covers 14 residues. The V gene end was trimmed by 5 bases and the J gene end by 6 bases; junction bases not matched to a gene: 4. The germline gives CDR1 MNHEY, CDR2 SMNVEV (reference sequence).

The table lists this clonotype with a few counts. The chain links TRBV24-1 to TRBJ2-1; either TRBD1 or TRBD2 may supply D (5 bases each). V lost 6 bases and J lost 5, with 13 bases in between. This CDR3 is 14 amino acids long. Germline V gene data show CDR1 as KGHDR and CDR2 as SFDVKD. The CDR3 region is CATSWGFLNNEQFF. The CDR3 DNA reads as TGTGCCACCAGTTGGGGGTTTCTGAACAATGAGCAGTTCTTC.

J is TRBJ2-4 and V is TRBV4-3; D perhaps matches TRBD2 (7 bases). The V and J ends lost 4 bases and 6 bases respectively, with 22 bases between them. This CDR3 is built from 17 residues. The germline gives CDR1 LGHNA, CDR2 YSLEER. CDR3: CASSRFWGGSLPNIQYF. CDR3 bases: TGCGCCAGCAGCCGTTTTTGGGGGGGCTCCCTCCCAAACATTCAGTACTTC.

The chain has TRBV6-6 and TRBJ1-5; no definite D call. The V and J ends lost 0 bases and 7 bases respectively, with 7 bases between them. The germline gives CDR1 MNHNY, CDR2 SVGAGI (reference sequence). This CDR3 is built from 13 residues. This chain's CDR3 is CASSYSSKQPQHF. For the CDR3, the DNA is TGTGCCAGCAGTTACTCTTCTAAACAGCCCCAGCATTTT.

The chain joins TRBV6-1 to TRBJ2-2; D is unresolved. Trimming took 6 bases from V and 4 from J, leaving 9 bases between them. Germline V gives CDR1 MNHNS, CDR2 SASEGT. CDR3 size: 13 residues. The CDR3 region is CASRLDLTGELFF. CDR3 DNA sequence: TGTGCCAGCAGACTGGACCTCACCGGGGAGCTGTTTTTT.

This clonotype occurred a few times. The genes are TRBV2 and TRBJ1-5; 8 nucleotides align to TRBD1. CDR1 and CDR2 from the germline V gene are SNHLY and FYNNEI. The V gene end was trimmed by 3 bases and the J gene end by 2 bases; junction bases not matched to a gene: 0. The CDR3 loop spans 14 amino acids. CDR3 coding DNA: TGTGCCAGCAGTGACAGGGGGCGCAATCAGCCCCAGCATTTT. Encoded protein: CASSDRGRNQPQHF.

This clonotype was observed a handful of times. CDR3 DNA: TGTGCCAGCTCACCACTGGTGACTAGCGGGGGCCCTCTCTCGAACACCGGGGAGCTGTTTTTT. It yields the protein CASSPLVTSGGPLSNTGELFF. The V gene is TRBV18, the J gene TRBJ2-2; 12 bases agree with TRBD2. The ends lost 1 base at V and 0 bases at J; junction bases unmatched: 12. CDR1 is KGHSH, CDR2 LQKENI, per germline. The CDR3 runs 21 residues.